This T cell receptor beta chain was found in a study of regulatory T cells in long-lasting Graves disease. Broader study findings: Small numbers of samples may have cut accuracy. Gene preferences differed: TRBV28, TRBJ1-2, TRBJ2-5 in persistent cases.

The CDR3 totals 11 residues. The V gene lost 1 base and the J gene lost 3 bases, with 3 bases spanning the gap. Germline CDR1 and CDR2: SQVTM and ANQGSEA. With iRepertoire HTBI primers and Arm-PCR of CDR3 regions, TCR beta libraries were built. TCRdb reprocessed the multiplex PCR reads with MiXCR, giving one entry per CDR3 protein. The sample contains around 250,000 distinct CDR3 sequences, around 19% of which appear only once. The time point: newly diagnosed GD, antithyroid drugs for less than 3 months. Making the TCR library involved RNA that had been extracted from PBMCs. This clonotype was detected many times. Its antigen is not known. This same sample was also part of a study on T cells in Graves' hyperthyroidism and ophthalmopathy. That study adds: HTBI primers drove first-round RT-PCR of the TCR CDR3.

The V gene is TRBV29-1, the J gene TRBJ1-2, with D unresolved. This sample comprised peripheral blood mononuclear cells (PBMCs), obtained at new diagnosis, from a patient treated with antithyroid drugs. The source is a woman in her thirties with Graves disease. The CDR3 nucleotides are TGCAGCGTTGAAGGGGACTATGGCTACACCTTC. Protein: CSVEGDYGYTF.